This TCR beta chain was recorded in a study of T-cell reconstitution after alpha-beta-depleted transplantation in children. General study points: Hyperexpanded clones declined; after one year, newly produced T cells mostly supplied diversity. From surviving recipient T cells and thymic progenitors came the high day-60 TCRbeta diversity observed in some patients.

V lost 5 bases and J 1 base, leaving 12 bases between the germline ends. The CDR3 runs 15 residues. This clonotype was seen at least ten times. Its antigen remains unidentified. Preparation of the TCRbeta library involved a method that used unique molecular identifiers. TCRdb reprocessed the PCR reads with MiXCR, giving one entry per CDR3 protein. The sample has some 550,000 distinct CDR3 sequences; roughly 23% are singletons. The gene calls are TRBV12-3 or TRBV12-4 and TRBJ1-5; D is possibly TRBD1 (6 bases). The specimen was PBMCs, mostly from graft donor cells, collected 360 days after TCRalphabeta/CD19-depleted stem cell transplant. This sequence was found in a boy in the first two years of life who had a stem cell transplant for acute myeloid leukemia, so the T cells may come from the graft donor. CDR3 sequence: CASSPYRDSNQPQHF. The CDR3 nucleotides read TGTGCCAGCAGTCCCTACAGGGACAGCAATCAGCCCCAGCATTTT.